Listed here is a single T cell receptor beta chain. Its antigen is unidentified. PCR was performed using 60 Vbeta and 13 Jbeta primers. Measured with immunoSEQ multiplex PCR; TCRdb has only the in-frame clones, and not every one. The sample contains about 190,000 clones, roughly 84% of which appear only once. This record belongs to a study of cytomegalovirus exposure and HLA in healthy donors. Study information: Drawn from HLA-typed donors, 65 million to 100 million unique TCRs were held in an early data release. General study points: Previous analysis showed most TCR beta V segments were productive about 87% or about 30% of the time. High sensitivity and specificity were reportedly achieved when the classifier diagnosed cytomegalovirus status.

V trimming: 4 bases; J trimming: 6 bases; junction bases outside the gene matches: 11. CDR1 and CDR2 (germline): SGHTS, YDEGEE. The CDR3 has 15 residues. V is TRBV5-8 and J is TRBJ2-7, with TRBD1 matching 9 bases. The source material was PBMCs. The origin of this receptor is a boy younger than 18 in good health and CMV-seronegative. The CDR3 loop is CASSLSGTGSSEQYF. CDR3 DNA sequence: TGTGCCAGCAGCCTTTCCGGGACAGGGTCTAGCGAGCAGTACTTC.